This TCR beta chain came from a study of regulatory dendritic cells for organ transplantation (TCRdb year 2017). In the study overall: To make regulatory dendritic cells, monocytes were cultured with vitamin D3 on days 0 and 4 and with IL-10 on day 4. On day 6, LPS was added to the DC cultures to test how the DCs responded to a strong maturation-inducing agent. Sorted naive and memory CD4+ and CD8+ T cells had their TCRbeta repertoires sequenced both before and after allostimulation with either regulatory or mature dendritic cells. Paper-wide results and their limitations: Of the resting subsets, the one holding the most alloreactive TCR clonotypes was memory CD8+ T cells. Allostimulation expanded memory CD8+ clones in both subjects, but regulatory dendritic cells appeared to induce more limited expansion than mature dendritic cells. The authors pointed out considerable heterogeneity between individuals in the alloreactive memory CD8+ T cell pool, and only a couple of subjects were sequenced. Highly diverse repertoires were observed in naive CD4+ and CD8+ T cells, whereas lower diversity was observed in memory cells, and the most oligoclonal repertoires were found in memory CD8+ cells.

Sorted T cell subsets were CFSE-labeled and co-cultured for roughly five days with allogeneic regulatory or mature dendritic cells at a 1:10 DC:T ratio. Naive T cells were sorted as CD45RA+ and memory T cells as CD45RO+ CD4+ or CD8+ cells by FACS. Two healthy control subjects provided the T cells used for TCR sequencing. Genomic DNA was extracted with the Qiagen DNeasy Blood & Tissue Kit. TCRbeta CDR3 regions were amplified by multiplexed two-step PCR using Vbeta-specific forward primers and Jbeta-specific reverse primers. Through the immunoSEQ service, the TCRbeta libraries were run on an Illumina instrument for sequencing. Regarding the original processing steps: V, D and J genes were assigned using IMGT annotation, and counts were corrected for multiplex PCR bias using synthetic CDR3 analogues. In the immunoSEQ Analyzer, repertoire clonality was calculated as one minus normalized Shannon entropy. Clonal expansion was defined by Fisher's exact test with Benjamini-Hochberg false discovery rate control, using two-tailed P<0.01. TCRdb's version of the immuneACCESS table is confined to in-frame rearrangements and falls short of the full clone set. An unresolved V gene accounts for under half of the shortfall where checked; the remainder is of unknown origin. From that table come the V and J calls and clone size; the DNA was used to work out D and trimming. The sample yields 7,700 or so clones; roughly 64% were counted once. Of the sample, 3.5% to 4.5% is held by the ten largest clones.

CDR1 and CDR2 (SGHTA, FQGNSA) derive from the germline V gene. V is shortened by 2 bases, J by 3 bases, and the region joining them spans 12 bases. The CDR3 measures 15 amino acids from cysteine to phenylalanine. Only the CDR3 DNA stays, 45 bases, in frame from base 1. This clone has just a few counts. Its target antigen remains unknown. No qualities accompany the bases; no much larger clone lies one base away. The clonotype was recovered from a human donor in good health. Sample: memory CD4+ T cells from blood cultured with dendritic cells. The cell subset or site label corresponds to: CD45RO+ memory T cells. In this chain, TRBV7-2 is recombined with TRBJ2-3; TRBD2 is perhaps the D gene, given 5 matching bases. The base sequence is TGTGCCAGCAGCTTAACGAGTAGCGAGACAGATACGCAGTATTTT. This translates into CASSLTSSETDTQYF. Full variable domain (CDR3 extended with the reference TRBV7-2 and TRBJ2-3 proteins): GAGVSQSPSNKVTEKGKDVELRCDPISGHTALYWYRQSLGQGLEFLIYFQGNSAPDKSGLPSDRFSAERTGGSVSTLTIQRTQQEDSAVYLCASSLTSSETDTQYFGPGTRLTVL.